This T cell receptor (beta chain) was identified in a study of beta chain features in type 1 diabetes. Losses at the gene ends were 4 bases for V and 5 bases for J; bases not matched to a gene: 5. The germline V gene encodes CDR1 SGDLS and CDR2 YYNGEE. The CDR3 length is 14 residues. A word on this clone: As yet, its antigen is unknown.

Via CD45RO/CCR7/CD25/CD127/CD95/CD27, cells of the CD4+ naive, central memory, regulatory and stem cell-like memory subsets were sorted. The study, taken as a whole, reports: VDJ junctions in type 1 diabetes patients carried more deletions and fewer insertions. Any HLA effect on TCRB rearrangement was left unresolved by small sub-analyses. TCRB CDR3 length was moderately but significantly reduced in all four CD4+ subsets of Type 1 diabetes patients.

The whole isolated RNA underwent reverse transcription, so sequencing captured expressed TCRB transcripts. The method was immunoSEQ multiplex PCR; TCRdb's version includes in-frame clones alone and lacks a portion of them. The table lists about 170,000 clones, 7% to 9% of them singletons. The chain employs TRBV9 and TRBJ1-4, with 7 positions matching TRBD1. Material for sequencing was central memory CD4+ T cells from blood. This clonotype was sampled from a man between 18 and 29 years old with type 1 diabetes. The CDR3 reads CASSTQGWNEKLFF. The CDR3 nucleotides are TGTGCCAGCAGCACACAGGGGTGGAATGAAAAACTGTTTTTT.